This TCR beta chain came from a study of identical twins. Points from the study as a whole: Models, which agreed with sharing between unrelated individuals, nonetheless underestimated the out-of-frame TCR alpha sharing seen in monozygotic twins. For cord blood, abundant beta clonotypes had fewer insertions, unlike memory repertoires, which showed none.

Germline V gene lookup returns CDR1 SGDLS and CDR2 YYNGEE. Trimming cost V 5 bases and J 2 bases, with 4 bases left between them. The CDR3 runs to 11 residues. This clonotype was recorded many times. Its antigen remains unknown. TCRdb re-derived calls from the 5' RACE reads in MiXCR, one entry per CDR3 protein. This sample has fewer than 250,000 distinct CDR3 sequences, with around a tenth found just once. The chain joins TRBV9 to TRBJ1-1; D call uncertain. The TCR sequence derives from a woman between 18 and 29 years old in good health. The sequenced sample was memory (CD45RO+) T cells sorted from blood. The CDR3 DNA is TGTGCCAGCAGTGGTAACACTGAAGCTTTCTTT. Amino acid sequence: CASSGNTEAFF.